The rows below give T cell receptor beta chains drawn from one sample of a study of early T cells in non-severe SARS-CoV-2 infection. TCRdb re-called the 5' RACE reads through MiXCR, storing one row per CDR3 protein. This sample has approximately 65,000 distinct CDR3 sequences, with 10% to 15% found just once. The sequenced sample was whole blood. These receptors were obtained from an adult who was a healthcare worker with PCR-confirmed SARS-CoV-2 infection or an uninfected control (not recorded which). CDR3s include the opening cysteine and the closing phenylalanine or tryptophan. The D gene is left open where the match is weak. The size field is filled for only some rows; it gives once, few, many or a size class.

CDR3nt,CDR3aa,j_gene,d_gene,len,abundance,v_gene
TGTGCCAGCAGCTTAGAGGCTTACTACACAGATACGCAGTATTTT,CASSLEAYYTDTQYF,TRBJ2-3,-,15,few,TRBV11-2
TGCAGTGCTTTCCTATTCCGGGACAGGGGAAACTACGAGCAGTACTTC,CSAFLFRDRGNYEQYF,TRBJ2-7,TRBD1,16,-,TRBV20-1
TGCGCCAGCAGTGAGTCAATCGCAGATACGCAGTATTTT,CASSESIADTQYF,TRBJ2-3,-,13,few,TRBV10-1
TGTGCCAGCAGCCTGCCGGGCGATGGTACTGAAGCTTTCTTT,CASSLPGDGTEAFF,TRBJ1-1,-,14,-,TRBV7-3
TGCAGTGCTCATCCCGGCAGCCGAGAGACCCAGTACTTC,CSAHPGSRETQYF,TRBJ2-5,-,13,-,TRBV20-1
TGTGCCAGCAGTCCCTGGGGGACGGCCGCTACTGAAGCTTTCTTT,CASSPWGTAATEAFF,TRBJ1-1,-,15,few,TRBV12-3/TRBV12-4
TGCAGTGCTTCTAGGGGGCGGGCTGAAGCTTTCTTT,CSASRGRAEAFF,TRBJ1-1,TRBD1,12,few,TRBV20-1
TGCGCCAGCACCCGGGGGGACAGACCTAGCACAGATACGCAGTATTTT,CASTRGDRPSTDTQYF,TRBJ2-3,-,16,-,TRBV5-1
TGTGCCAGCAGCTTAGGCGTCGCGCAGGCCACAGATACGCAGTATTTT,CASSLGVAQATDTQYF,TRBJ2-3,-,16,few,TRBV7-9
TGTGCCAGCAGCCCCTTAAGGGTCCCGAACAATGAGCAGTTCTTC,CASSPLRVPNNEQFF,TRBJ2-1,-,15,-,TRBV11-2
TGTGCCAGCAGTTCCTTGGGTCTGAACACTGAAGCTTTCTTT,CASSSLGLNTEAFF,TRBJ1-1,-,14,-,TRBV6-5
TGTGCCAGCAGCGCTGACAGGGGGTTTTCAAATGAGCAGTTCTTC,CASSADRGFSNEQFF,TRBJ2-1,TRBD1,15,few,TRBV25-1
TGCAGTGCTAGAGCCCCGGGGGGGCGAGAGACCCAGTACTTC,CSARAPGGRETQYF,TRBJ2-5,TRBD2,14,many,TRBV20-1
TGTGCCAGCAGTCCGGGACAGGGCCCCGAGCAGTACTTC,CASSPGQGPEQYF,TRBJ2-7,TRBD1,13,few,TRBV6-2/TRBV6-3
TGTGCCAGCAGTTTCCGAGGGGGACCCTATGGCTACACCTTC,CASSFRGGPYGYTF,TRBJ1-2,-,14,few,TRBV28
TGTGCCAGCAGTCGCAGCAGTGTAGAAGCTTTCTTT,CASSRSSVEAFF,TRBJ1-1,-,12,many,TRBV6-2/TRBV6-3
TGCGCCAGCAGCCAAGAGGGTGCAGGTTTGGACACCATATATTTT,CASSQEGAGLDTIYF,TRBJ1-3,-,15,-,TRBV4-1
TGTGCCAGCAGCTTAACTGTCGGTGGAGCTAACTATGGCTACACCTTC,CASSLTVGGANYGYTF,TRBJ1-2,-,16,many,TRBV7-9
TGCAGCGTTGAAGAGACAGTAAACACTGAAGCTTTCTTT,CSVEETVNTEAFF,TRBJ1-1,-,13,many,TRBV29-1
TGTGCCAGCAGGGGACCAACAGGGGAGGACGAGCAGTACTTC,CASRGPTGEDEQYF,TRBJ2-7,-,14,-,TRBV6-5
TGTGCCAGCAGCGTCAACAGGATGTGGCAGTACTTC,CASSVNRMWQYF,TRBJ2-7,-,12,-,TRBV7-9
TGCAGCGTTGCGACGGCTGAAGCTTTCTTT,CSVATAEAFF,TRBJ1-1,-,10,-,TRBV29-1
TGTGCCAGCAGCTTTCGAGTAGCCAAAAACATTCAGTACTTC,CASSFRVAKNIQYF,TRBJ2-4,-,14,many,TRBV5-6
TGCGCCAGCAGCTTCGATACAGGGCCCCCGCAAGAGACCCAGTACTTC,CASSFDTGPPQETQYF,TRBJ2-5,-,16,many,TRBV5-1
TGCAGTGCTAGAGAGGGCGGGACTTACTCCTACAATGAGCAGTTCTTC,CSAREGGTYSYNEQFF,TRBJ2-1,-,16,few,TRBV20-1
TGCAGTGCTAGATTGGGAGCAGGGACGGAGACCCAGTACTTC,CSARLGAGTETQYF,TRBJ2-5,-,14,-,TRBV20-1
TGTGCCATCAGTGAGATCACCAGCTACGAGCAGTACTTC,CAISEITSYEQYF,TRBJ2-7,-,13,few,TRBV10-3
TGTGCCAGTAGTTCGGGGTCAAGGGTCAATGAGCAGTTCTTC,CASSSGSRVNEQFF,TRBJ2-1,-,14,few,TRBV19
TGCGCCAGCAAGGCTGGGGGGGGGCCTTTCACAGATACGCAGTATTTT,CASKAGGGPFTDTQYF,TRBJ2-3,-,16,few,TRBV10-2
TGTGCCAGTAGTGCCTACAGGGAATCGGTCAACGTCCTGACTTTC,CASSAYRESVNVLTF,TRBJ2-6,-,15,few,TRBV19
TGTGCCAGCAGCTTAGCGTACAGAACCGGGGAGCTGTTTTTT,CASSLAYRTGELFF,TRBJ2-2,-,14,many,TRBV7-8
TGTGCCAGCTCACCGCCGCTCCGGCCCGGAGAGACCCAGTACTTC,CASSPPLRPGETQYF,TRBJ2-5,-,15,-,TRBV18
TGTGCCAGCAGTCCGCTGCCGACTAATGAGAAACTGTTTTTT,CASSPLPTNEKLFF,TRBJ1-4,-,14,few,TRBV12-3/TRBV12-4
TGTGCCAGCAGTTTGACAGGGGGCCATAATCAGCCCCAGCATTTT,CASSLTGGHNQPQHF,TRBJ1-5,TRBD1,15,few,TRBV5-5
TGCAGTGCTCGGACGGACTTTAGCAATCAGCCCCAGCATTTT,CSARTDFSNQPQHF,TRBJ1-5,-,14,-,TRBV20-1
TGTGCCAGCAGTCCTACAGGGGGTATCTACAATGAGCAGTTCTTC,CASSPTGGIYNEQFF,TRBJ2-1,TRBD1,15,-,TRBV6-5
TGTGCCAGCAGTTACACGGGGCTGGACAATCAGCCCCAGCATTTT,CASSYTGLDNQPQHF,TRBJ1-5,-,15,many,TRBV6-2/TRBV6-3
TGTGCCAGCAGCCGCTGGCAGGGGGTTGAGGAAAAACTGTTTTTT,CASSRWQGVEEKLFF,TRBJ1-4,TRBD1,15,-,TRBV7-8
TGTGCCACCAGTGCCCCTAGCGGGGGCACAGATACGCAGTATTTT,CATSAPSGGTDTQYF,TRBJ2-3,TRBD2,15,many,TRBV24-1
TGTGCCAGCAGCTTGGTTGCGGGGGGCATCTCCTACGAGCAGTACTTC,CASSLVAGGISYEQYF,TRBJ2-7,TRBD2,16,few,TRBV5-5
TGTGCCAGCAGCCTTGTTCGGGGCAGCTCCTACAATGAGCAGTTCTTC,CASSLVRGSSYNEQFF,TRBJ2-1,-,16,few,TRBV5-4
TGTGCCAGCAGCCCTTCTCAGGGGGCGAACTACGAGCAGTACTTC,CASSPSQGANYEQYF,TRBJ2-7,TRBD1,15,-,TRBV6-5